This entry lists 17 T cell receptor beta chains sequenced from one sample in a study of T cell responses to AZD1222 COVID-19 vaccine (dated by TCRdb to about 2021). Libraries came from the immunoSEQ multiplex PCR assay. TCRdb obtained this table from immuneACCESS and retained in-frame rearrangements with V and J assigned. These tables miss some clones; where compared with another copy, unresolved V genes account for less than half of the shortfall, and the remainder is unexplained. This sample lists 90,000 to 130,000 clones; about 87% were detected once. Around 14% of the sample lies in the top ten. The sample's time point label, decoded: about 28 days (+/-7) after the second vaccine dose. Sequenced here: peripheral blood, sampled 28 days after the second AZD1222 dose. These receptors were obtained from an adult who received the AZD1222 COVID-19 vaccine.

This rearrangement joins TRBV18 to TRBJ2-3; D unclear. The V and J ends lost 3 bases and 2 bases respectively, with 9 bases between them. The CDR3 loop spans 14 amino acids. The germline V gene has CDR1 KGHSH and CDR2 LQKENI. CDR3 coding DNA: TGTGCCAGCTCACCCGTAGCAACCACAGATACGCAGTATTTT. Its protein product is CASSPVATTDTQYF.

This chain joins TRBV5-1 and TRBJ2-3, with D possibly matching TRBD2 (5 bases). This CDR3 has 17 residues. V lost 4 bases and J 1 base, leaving 19 bases between the germline ends. The germline V gene encodes CDR1 SGHRS and CDR2 YFSETQ. The CDR3 region is CASSPNVVASGTDTQYF. As DNA, the CDR3 is TGCGCCAGCAGCCCGAACGTGGTAGCGTCTGGCACAGATACGCAGTATTTT.

J is TRBJ1-2 and V is TRBV20-1; a weak D match, TRBD1 (5 bases). V was trimmed by 3 bases and J by 4 bases, leaving 6 bases between them. This CDR3 is 11 amino acids long. Germline CDR1 and CDR2: DFQATT and SNEGSKA (reference sequence). The CDR3 protein is CSASDSYGYTF. DNA for the CDR3: TGCAGTGCTAGCGACAGCTATGGCTACACCTTC.

This chain joins TRBV28 and TRBJ1-6, with TRBD1 as a possible D gene (5 bases). Deletions cut 2 bases from V and 7 bases from J, with 12 bases between. The CDR3 is 15 residues long. The germline V gene has CDR1 MDHEN and CDR2 SYDVKM. CDR3 nucleotide sequence: TGTGCCAGCAGTTTAGGGGCAGCGTCGAATTCACCCCTCCACTTT. Residues: CASSLGAASNSPLHF.

The V and J genes are TRBV6-4 and TRBJ1-1, with D possibly TRBD1 on 6 matching bases. With 3 bases removed from V and 2 bases from J, the gap between germline ends came to 10 bases. From germline, CDR1 is MRHNA and CDR2 SNTAGT. The CDR3 is 14 amino acids. CDR3 sequence reads: CASSEWGLNTEAFF. The CDR3 DNA is TGTGCCAGCAGTGAGTGGGGGCTTAACACTGAAGCTTTCTTT.

Turning to this clone: Sequence at one end of the junction differs from germline and may be a read error. The chain is built from TRBV14 and TRBJ1-5; D is undetermined. Looked up from germline, CDR1 is SGHDN and CDR2 is FVKESK. The CDR3 extends over 13 amino acids. The CDR3 loop reads CASSKDQLQPQHF. The DNA for the CDR3 is TGTGCCAGCAGCAAAGACCAGCTGCAGCCCCAGCATTTT.

Details on this clone: Germline is not matched at one junction end, which may reflect a read error. The chain carries TRBV9 and TRBJ2-1; perhaps TRBD2 as D (6 bases). Germline assignment: CDR1 SGDLS and CDR2 YYNGEE. The CDR3 is 15 amino acids. CDR3 sequence: CASSVRGSSYNEQFF. In nucleotides, the CDR3 is TGTGCCAGCAGCGTCCGGGGGAGCTCCTACAATGAGCAATTCTTC.

The chain combines TRBV19 with TRBJ2-1, with 7 bases fitting TRBD2. The germline CDR1 and CDR2 sequences are LNHDA and SQIVND (reference sequence). This CDR3 is built from 16 residues. The ends lost 7 bases at V and 3 bases at J; junction bases unmatched: 12. CDR3 nucleotide sequence: TGTGCCAGTACCTCGTCGCTAGCGGAGTTCTACAATGAGCAGTTCTTC. Translating gives CASTSSLAEFYNEQFF.

The chain combines TRBV19 with TRBJ2-7, with D perhaps being TRBD1 or TRBD2 (5 bases each). Germline V gene sequence: CDR1 LNHDA, CDR2 SQIVND (reference sequence). The CDR3 is 16 amino acids. Trimming took off 3 bases at V and 4 bases at J, with 19 bases between the two ends. The CDR3: CASSIYDSTRNYEQYF. DNA for the CDR3: TGTGCCAGTAGTATTTATGACAGCACTAGAAATTACGAGCAGTACTTC.

This clone was seen repeatedly, ten times or more. This chain links TRBV15 with TRBJ2-7, with 10 bases aligning to TRBD2. V trimming: 0 bases; J trimming: 3 bases; junction bases outside the gene matches: 11. Germline assignment: CDR1 LNHNV and CDR2 YYDKDF (reference sequence). The CDR3 covers 18 residues. The CDR3 here is CATSREGTSASSGYEQYF. CDR3 sequence (DNA): TGTGCCACCAGCAGAGAGGGGACTAGCGCTTCCTCGGGCTACGAGCAGTACTTC. Complete variable domain (other parts from reference TRBV15 and TRBJ2-7): DAMVIQNPRYQVTQFGKPVTLSCSQTLNHNVMYWYQQKSSQAPKLLFHYYDKDFNNEADTPDNFQSRRPNTSFCFLDIRSPGLGDTAMYLCATSREGTSASSGYEQYFGPGTRLTVT.

The chain combines TRBV3-1 (or the pseudogene TRBV3-2) with TRBJ2-5; 10 nucleotides align to TRBD2. With 2 bases clipped from V and 6 bases from J, the junction kept 6 bases outside the gene matches. The germline V gene encodes CDR1 LGHDT and CDR2 YNNKEL (reference sequence). The CDR3 sequence is 15 residues long. The CDR3 region has the DNA TGTGCCAGCAGCCAACTAGCGGGGGAGGGGAAGACCCAGTACTTC. It translates to CASSQLAGEGKTQYF.

This sequence joins TRBV19 and TRBJ2-5, with a weak D call TRBD2 (6 bases). The CDR3 is made up of 16 amino acids. Germline V gene lookup returns CDR1 LNHDA and CDR2 SQIVND (reference sequence). With 5 bases removed from V and 2 bases from J, the gap between germline ends came to 18 bases. CDR3 protein: CASSGLMSGRQETQYF. The CDR3 DNA is TGTGCCAGTAGTGGGCTAATGAGCGGGCGTCAAGAGACCCAGTACTTC. Filled out from reference TRBV19 and TRBJ2-5, the complete variable domain reads DGGITQSPKYLFRKEGQNVTLSCEQNLNHDAMYWYRQDPGQGLRLIYYSQIVNDFQKGDIAEGYSVSREKKESFPLTVTSAQKNPTAFYLCASSGLMSGRQETQYFGPGTRLLVL.

The genes are TRBV27 and TRBJ2-6; no definite D call. The CDR3 has 15 amino acids. V lost 3 bases and J lost 0, with 6 bases in between. CDR1 and CDR2 from the germline V gene are MNHEY and SMNVEV (reference sequence). The chain's CDR3 is CASSLYASGANVLTF. The CDR3 DNA reads TGTGCCAGCAGTTTGTACGCCTCTGGGGCCAACGTCCTGACTTTC.

The chain carries TRBV5-1 and TRBJ2-1; D gene uncertain. Germline V lookup: CDR1 SGHRS, CDR2 YFSETQ. Between the trimmed V and J ends, which lost 2 bases and 8 bases, there was a span of 11 bases. CDR3 size: 13 residues. In DNA form, the CDR3 reads TGCGCCAGCAGCTTCGAAGGGCCCCATGAGCAGTTCTTC. It is translated as CASSFEGPHEQFF.

V and J are TRBV2 and TRBJ2-3; D is unresolved. The CDR3 has 12 residues. The germline V gene encodes CDR1 SNHLY and CDR2 FYNNEI. V was clipped by 8 bases and J by 4 bases, with 10 bases between them. The CDR3 DNA follows: TGTGCCAGCCTGCTGGCGTCAGATACGCAGTATTTT. This sequence encodes CASLLASDTQYF.

The rearrangement joins TRBV2 to TRBJ1-4; TRBD1 might be the D (5 bases). The length of the CDR3 is 17 residues. The V gene lost 6 bases and the J gene lost 5 bases, with 22 bases spanning the gap. Germline V gives CDR1 SNHLY, CDR2 FYNNEI. Here the CDR3 DNA reads TGTGCCAGCAGGCGGGACTGGGGGACCCTGGGGAATGAAAAACTGTTTTTT. Translating it yields CASRRDWGTLGNEKLFF.

The chain recombines TRBV7-3 with TRBJ2-5; 8 bases are a match to TRBD2. The CDR3 is 14 residues long. The trim removed 5 bases at V and 0 bases at J, leaving 2 bases unmatched. Germline V lookup: CDR1 SGHTA, CDR2 FQGTGA. The CDR3 here is CASSRGGNQETQYF. The CDR3, as DNA: TGTGCCAGCAGCCGCGGGGGGAACCAAGAGACCCAGTACTTC.